Presented here are 10 T cell receptor beta chains from one specimen sequenced in a study of regulatory T cells in long-lasting Graves disease. Time point of the sample: newly diagnosed GD, antithyroid drugs for less than 3 months. TCR sequences were obtained from RNA taken from PBMCs. Relying on iRepertoire HTBI primers and Arm-PCR of CDR3 regions, the team built TCR beta libraries. TCRdb used MiXCR to reprocess the multiplex PCR reads, holding one entry per CDR3 protein. The sample has some 450,000 distinct CDR3 sequences, 16% seen once; the top ten hold around 11%. In addition, the sample was reused for a study of T cells in Graves' hyperthyroidism and ophthalmopathy.

This specimen consisted of peripheral blood mononuclear cells (PBMCs), obtained at new diagnosis, from a patient treated with antithyroid drugs. Receptors originate from a woman between 25 and 40 years old with Graves disease.

The rearrangement joins TRBV7-6 to TRBJ2-2; 7 positions match TRBD2. With 5 bases clipped from V and 1 base from J, the junction kept 7 bases outside the gene matches. This CDR3 comprises 16 residues. Germline values: CDR1 SGHVS, CDR2 FNYEAQ. The CDR3 reads CASSSGADGNTGELFF. The CDR3 DNA reads as TGTGCCAGCAGCAGCGGGGCAGACGGGAACACCGGGGAGCTGTTTTTT.

This clonotype came up many times. Compared with germline, one end of the junction differs, possibly owing to a read error. The V call is TRBV18, the J call TRBJ2-1; 7 bases are shared with TRBD2. Germline CDR1 and CDR2: KGHSH and LQKENI. The CDR3 consists of 16 residues. The CDR3 spells CASSPLRESSYNEQFF. In nucleotides, the CDR3 is TGTGCCAGCTCCCCACTGCGGGAGAGCTCCTACAATGAGCAGTTCTTC.

There are many counts of this clonotype. The V call is TRBV11-2, the J call TRBJ1-1, with TRBD1 identical over 7 bases. V shed 4 bases and J 1 base; nucleotides not matched to a gene: 12. Germline loops: CDR1 SGHAT, CDR2 FQNNGV. CDR3 length equals 17 residues. The CDR3 nucleotides are TGTGCCAGCAGCTCCCCTGTGACAGGGAGATCGAACACTGAAGCTTTCTTT. This encodes CASSSPVTGRSNTEAFF. The full variable domain, in which reference TRBV11-2 and TRBJ1-1 provide the parts outside the CDR3, is EAGVAQSPRYKIIEKRQSVAFWCNPISGHATLYWYQQILGQGPKLLIQFQNNGVVDDSQLPKDRFSAERLKGVDSTLKIQPAKLEDSAVYLCASSSPVTGRSNTEAFFGQGTRLTVV.

This clonotype has at least ten counts. The chain carries TRBV19 and TRBJ1-1; maybe TRBD1 (5 bases). CDR1 is LNHDA, CDR2 SQIVND, per germline (reference sequence). The CDR3 contains 13 residues. Between the trimmed V and J ends, which lost 3 bases and 4 bases, there was a span of 9 bases. CDR3 nucleotide sequence: TGTGCCAGTAGTATCCAGGGTGGCACTGAAGCTTTCTTT. Its protein is CASSIQGGTEAFF.

This clonotype showed up many times. The rearrangement joins TRBV6-1 to TRBJ2-7; possible D gene TRBD2, 7 bases. V lost 8 bases and J lost 1, with 15 bases in between. Germline CDR1 MNHNS, CDR2 SASEGT. The CDR3 is 14 amino acids. The CDR3 nucleotides read TGTGCCAGCGAGAGGGGAGGGGGTTCCTACGAGCAGTACTTC. This translates into CASERGGGSYEQYF.

The table lists this clonotype with a few counts. The chain carries TRBV4-2 and TRBJ2-5; the match to TRBD1 covers 10 bases. Germline assignment: CDR1 LGHNA and CDR2 YNFKEQ. The CDR3 length is 16 residues. With 2 bases clipped from V and 4 bases from J, the junction kept 7 bases outside the gene matches. Written as DNA, the CDR3 is TGTGCCAGCAGCCAACTGGACAGGGGGGGACCAGAGACCCAGTACTTC. This encodes CASSQLDRGGPETQYF.

CDR3 sequence reads: CSARVALAGYNEQFF. CDR3 coding DNA: TGCAGTGCTAGAGTGGCACTAGCGGGCTACAATGAGCAGTTCTTC. The V call is TRBV20-1, the J call TRBJ2-1, with TRBD2 matching over 9 bases. Germline CDR1 is DFQATT and CDR2 is SNEGSKA (reference sequence). The CDR3 has 15 amino acids. V gave up 1 base and J gave up 3 bases; unmatched junction bases: 4.

This clonotype showed up many times. This chain joins TRBV24-1 and TRBJ1-5, with D unresolved. The CDR3 consists of 16 residues. CDR1 and CDR2 from the germline V gene are KGHDR and SFDVKD. Deletions cut 3 bases from V and 2 bases from J, with 13 bases between. CDR3 nucleotides: TGTGCCACCAGTGATACGGGGTCCTCCCGCAATCAGCCCCAGCATTTT. It codes for CATSDTGSSRNQPQHF.

This clonotype was seen at least ten times. This sequence joins TRBV28 and TRBJ2-3; D is uncertain. The CDR3 is 14 residues long. Trimming removed 7 bases from V and 8 bases from J, with 19 bases in between. Germline V CDR1 and CDR2: MDHEN, SYDVKM. CDR3 coding DNA: TGTGCCAGCACTCCGGGCCTTCCCCCCCCTACGCAGTATTTT. This gives the protein CASTPGLPPPTQYF. The complete variable domain, with remaining parts taken from reference TRBV28 and TRBJ2-3, reads DVKVTQSSRYLVKRTGEKVFLECVQDMDHENMFWYRQDPGLGLRLIYFSYDVKMKEKGDIPEGYSVSREKKERFSLILESASTNQTSMYLCASTPGLPPPTQYFGPGTRLTVL.

This clonotype has only a few counts. J is TRBJ2-1 and V is TRBV20-1, with 13 positions matching TRBD2. Per the germline V gene, CDR1 is DFQATT and CDR2 is SNEGSKA (reference sequence). This CDR3 is built from 17 residues. V shed 0 bases and J 10 bases; nucleotides not matched to a gene: 12. CDR3 loop: CSARDRLAGGRAKEQFF. The DNA for the CDR3 is TGCAGTGCTAGAGACCGACTAGCGGGAGGTCGCGCTAAGGAGCAGTTCTTC.